The text below deals with one T cell receptor beta chain. Its antigen is still unknown. The data belong to a study of OX40 agonist ivuxolimab in advanced cancers. Study results and limitations: CD4+ and CD8+ T cells in blood underwent clonal expansion by week 6 at 0.1 to 3.0 mg/kg.

The CDR3 runs to 14 residues. Prior autoimmune disease or systemic immunosuppression barred patients. Some clones are missing from TCRdb's copy, which holds only in-frame ones; the method was immunoSEQ multiplex PCR. The repertoire holds about 82,000 clones, with roughly 89% as singletons. The V gene is TRBV21-1, the J gene TRBJ2-1; the table's D call of TRBD2 was not tested on the DNA. TRBV21-1 is described as a pseudogene. The origin of this receptor is an adult with an advanced solid tumor such as melanoma, head and neck, liver or kidney cancer. Sequencing was performed on CD4+ or CD8+ T cells sorted from blood, taken in a trial of the OX40 agonist ivuxolimab. CDR3 DNA sequence: TGTGCCAGCAGCAAAGGGCTAGCGGGCAATGAGCAGTTCTTC. As protein: CASSKGLAGNEQFF.